This paragraph covers one T cell receptor (beta chain) sequence. These data come from a study of blood T cells in healthy people across ages. V was shortened by 6 bases and J by 5 bases, with 19 bases between the two germline ends. CDR1 MDHEN and CDR2 SYDVKM come from the germline V gene. The CDR3 is 15 residues long. Sample-barcoded 5' priming and a J-beta primer mix drove a second PCR of roughly 6 to 12 cycles. One entry per CDR3 protein, called by TCRdb with MiXCR from the 5' RACE reads. The top ten hold 9.4% of the sample, which has about 760,000 distinct CDR3 sequences, around a quarter seen once. The same data also contributed to another study, on T cells of mothers and their children.

Sequencing used blood. This TCR was sampled from a boy aged 5-17 years in good health. The chain employs TRBV28 and TRBJ2-5, with TRBD2 as a possible D gene (5 bases). The CDR3 is CASSNRPRGTETQYF. Written as DNA, the CDR3 is TGTGCCAGCAGCAACCGGCCCCGGGGAACTGAGACCCAGTACTTC.